What follows are 30 T cell receptor beta chains derived from one specimen sequenced in a study of blood T cells in healthy people across ages. Through a sample-barcoded 5' primer and a J-beta primer mix, a second PCR was run for roughly 6 to 12 cycles. TCRdb used MiXCR to reprocess the 5' RACE reads, holding one entry per CDR3 protein. The profile shows about 690,000 distinct CDR3 sequences, over 40% of them singletons. What was sequenced was blood. These receptor sequences come from a man older than 75 in good health.

In this sample, this clonotype turned up a few times. The chain links TRBV3-1 to TRBJ2-7; 15 bases map to TRBD2. The ends lost 4 bases at V and 4 bases at J; junction bases unmatched: 8. Germline loops: CDR1 LGHDT, CDR2 YNNKEL (reference sequence). The CDR3 is made up of 17 amino acids. CDR3 in amino acids: CASSPGTSGRLGYEQYF. The CDR3 nucleotides are TGTGCCAGCAGCCCGGGGACTAGCGGGAGGTTGGGATACGAGCAGTACTTC.

The genes are TRBV20-1 and TRBJ1-1, with 8 bases lining up with TRBD1. Germline CDR1 and CDR2: DFQATT and SNEGSKA (reference sequence). CDR3 length equals 15 residues. Germline trimming cut 3 bases from V and 5 bases from J; bases unmatched to any gene: 11. The CDR3 coding sequence is TGCAGTGCTAGTGGTGCAGGGGGCGGTCGGACTGAAGCTTTCTTT. Residues: CSASGAGGGRTEAFF.

The chain joins TRBV10-3 to TRBJ1-1; no clear D. The CDR3 spans 12 residues. Germline CDR1 is ENHRY and CDR2 is SYGVKD. Trimming removed 8 bases at V and 0 bases at J, with 7 bases between. The CDR3 is CAIAPMNTEAFF. The CDR3 coding sequence is TGTGCCATCGCCCCCATGAACACTGAAGCTTTCTTT.

The chain links TRBV3-1 to TRBJ1-2; the D gene is possibly TRBD1 (6 bases). Germline loops: CDR1 LGHDT, CDR2 YNNKEL (reference sequence). Trimming removed 1 base at V and 7 bases at J, with 10 bases between. The length of the CDR3 is 13 residues. The CDR3 DNA sequence: TGTGCCAGCAGCCAAGGGGGGGGCCTTGGCTACACCTTC. The encoded protein is CASSQGGGLGYTF.

The sample holds a few counts of this clonotype. This chain joins TRBV6-6 and TRBJ2-4, with D possibly matching TRBD2 (6 bases). V was trimmed by 4 bases and J by 2 bases, leaving 18 bases between them. Germline V lookup: CDR1 MNHNY, CDR2 SVGAGI (reference sequence). The CDR3 has 17 amino acids. The chain's CDR3 is CASSSVGSSGTKNIQYF. The CDR3 region has the DNA TGTGCCAGCAGTTCCGTCGGTAGTAGCGGAACCAAAAACATTCAGTACTTC.

The CDR3 spells CASSLAIRSTDTQYF. The CDR3 DNA follows: TGTGCCAGCAGTTTAGCGATAAGAAGTACAGATACGCAGTATTTT. The genes are TRBV12-3 or TRBV12-4 and TRBJ2-3; no clear D gene. Trimming left V 0 bases short and J 3 bases short, with 10 bases between. The CDR3 contains 15 residues.

Many counts were recorded for this clonotype. The chain couples TRBV29-1 to TRBJ2-7, with 9 bases that match TRBD1. Germline loops: CDR1 SQVTM, CDR2 ANQGSEA. This CDR3 region has 11 residues. The J segment lost 6 bases and the V segment lost 6 bases, leaving 3 bases of the junction unmatched. The CDR3 nucleotides read TGCAGCGTAACGGACAGGGGCGAGCAGTACTTC. Its protein is CSVTDRGEQYF.

This clonotype was seen a handful of times. This chain uses TRBV7-9 with TRBJ2-3; 11 nucleotides line up with TRBD2. Germline CDR1 reads SEHNR; CDR2 reads FQNEAQ (reference sequence). The CDR3 is made up of 18 amino acids. The ends lost 4 bases at V and 2 bases at J; junction bases unmatched: 11. CDR3 region: CASSSLPRLAGSTDTQYF. Written as DNA, the CDR3 is TGTGCCAGCAGCTCCCTCCCTCGACTAGCGGGGTCCACAGATACGCAGTATTTT.

The gene calls are TRBV20-1 and TRBJ1-2; TRBD1 agrees at 8 bases. The CDR3 consists of 9 residues. Germline V gives CDR1 DFQATT, CDR2 SNEGSKA (reference sequence). V lost 6 bases to trimming and J lost 10 bases; unmatched junction nucleotides: 1. In DNA, the CDR3 is TGCAGTGCACAGGGGGACTACACCTTC. Its protein product is CSAQGDYTF.

This chain uses TRBV6-5 with TRBJ1-4, with 7 bases lining up with TRBD1. From germline, CDR1 is MNHEY and CDR2 SVGAGI. The CDR3 has 15 amino acids. V trimming: 0 bases; J trimming: 8 bases; junction bases outside the gene matches: 6. CDR3 loop: CASSYSLAGGEKLFF. The CDR3 nucleotides read TGTGCCAGCAGTTACTCGCTAGCAGGGGGGGAAAAACTGTTTTTT.

This clonotype was seen a handful of times. The J gene is TRBJ2-5, the V gene TRBV6-2 or TRBV6-3; D perhaps matches TRBD2 (5 bases). The V end was cut by 8 bases, the J end by 1 base, with 11 bases between. Germline CDR1 MNHEY, CDR2 SVGEGT. This CDR3 region has 13 residues. The CDR3 loop reads CASQDWSQETQYF. In nucleotides, the CDR3 is TGTGCCAGCCAGGACTGGAGCCAAGAGACCCAGTACTTC.

The V gene is TRBV6-2 or TRBV6-3, the J gene TRBJ2-3, with a possible D match to TRBD2 (5 bases). Trimming pared 6 bases from V and 2 bases from J, leaving 15 bases between. The CDR3 is made up of 15 amino acids. Germline V gene data show CDR1 as MNHEY and CDR2 as SVGEGT. The CDR3: CASSGLGVTTDTQYF. CDR3 sequence (DNA): TGTGCCAGCAGCGGACTCGGCGTTACCACAGATACGCAGTATTTT.

As to this clonotype: One end of the junction does not line up with germline, which may come from a read error. V usage is TRBV12-3 or TRBV12-4 and J usage is TRBJ1-5, with a possible D match to TRBD1 (5 bases). The CDR3 is 15 amino acids. The CDR3 reads CASSLAVRAYQPQHF. The DNA for the CDR3 is TGCGCCAGCAGTTTAGCTGTCAGGGCCTATCAGCCCCAGCATTTT.

The chain employs TRBV6-5 and TRBJ1-2, with D uncertain. This CDR3 is built from 13 residues. The germline V gene encodes CDR1 MNHEY and CDR2 SVGAGI. V gave up 6 bases and J gave up 6 bases, with 14 bases separating them. CDR3 sequence reads: CASSNHVDDGYTF. DNA of the CDR3: TGTGCCAGCAGCAACCACGTTGACGATGGCTACACCTTC.

The chain uses TRBV6-2 or TRBV6-3 and TRBJ2-1, with D tentatively TRBD2 (5 bases). CDR3 length equals 12 residues. The germline V gene encodes CDR1 MNHEY and CDR2 SVGEGT. The V end lost 5 bases, the J end lost 7 bases, and 9 bases lay between the germline ends. The CDR3 sequence: CASSLLENEQFF. The CDR3 coding sequence is TGTGCCAGCAGTCTACTAGAAAATGAGCAGTTCTTC.

This clonotype has ten or more counts. V usage is TRBV28 and J usage is TRBJ1-5, with unresolved D. The germline gives CDR1 MDHEN, CDR2 SYDVKM. The CDR3 contains 15 residues. Trimming pared 6 bases from V and 1 base from J, leaving 13 bases between. The CDR3 DNA reads as TGTGCCAGCAGCACAGCGGGAGGGAGCAATCAGCCCCAGCATTTT. Encoded protein: CASSTAGGSNQPQHF.

A few counts support this clonotype. The chain carries TRBV6-2 or TRBV6-3 and TRBJ1-6; 8 nucleotides match TRBD1. The CDR3 is made up of 14 amino acids. With 2 bases clipped from V and 10 bases from J, the junction kept 4 bases outside the gene matches. Germline assignment: CDR1 MNHEY and CDR2 SVGEGT. This chain's CDR3 is CASSYGQGWSPLHF. The CDR3 DNA reads TGTGCCAGCAGTTACGGACAGGGCTGGTCACCCCTCCACTTT.

Ten or more counts support this clonotype. The chain has TRBV7-2 and TRBJ2-5; 9 positions match TRBD2. Germline assignment: CDR1 SGHTA and CDR2 FQGNSA. V lost 5 bases and J lost 6; bases outside the gene matches: 10. CDR3 length: 15 residues. CDR3 sequence (DNA): TGTGCCAGCAGCCCTCCCCAGGGACTAGCAAAGACCCAGTACTTC. It codes for CASSPPQGLAKTQYF.

The chain uses TRBV12-3 or TRBV12-4 and TRBJ2-5, with no clear D. Judging by the DNA end, TRBJ2-7 fits better; the J call may be wrong. CDR3 length: 13 amino acids. The CDR3 DNA is TGTGCCAGCAGCTTCCAAATAAGCTACGAGCAGTACTTC. Protein: CASSFQISYEQYF.

The chain has TRBV30 and TRBJ2-1, with D tentatively TRBD1 (6 bases). This CDR3 has 14 residues. Germline V CDR1 and CDR2: GTSNPN, SVGIG (reference sequence). Trimming took off 1 base at V and 4 bases at J, with 11 bases between the two ends. CDR3 protein: CAWSGQERYNEQFF. CDR3 sequence (DNA): TGTGCCTGGAGTGGACAGGAGAGGTACAATGAGCAGTTCTTC.

This rearrangement joins TRBV28 to TRBJ2-7, with 8 bases identical to TRBD1. CDR3 length: 13 residues. Germline V lookup: CDR1 MDHEN, CDR2 SYDVKM. J lost 1 base, V lost 6 bases, and 2 bases had no gene match. CDR3 in amino acids: CASSGDRSYEQYF. DNA of the CDR3: TGTGCCAGCAGCGGGGACAGGTCCTACGAGCAGTACTTC.

This clonotype was picked up a small number of times. The genes are TRBV10-3 and TRBJ2-4, with 8 bases identical to TRBD2. CDR1 and CDR2 (germline): ENHRY, SYGVKD. Trimming cost V 3 bases and J 7 bases; bases outside gene matches: 5. This CDR3 comprises 14 residues. For the CDR3, the DNA is TGTGCCATCAGTGACGGGGGGGGCGCGAACATTCAGTACTTC. Amino acid sequence: CAISDGGGANIQYF.

V is TRBV6-2 or TRBV6-3 and J is TRBJ1-5, with 7 bases matching TRBD1. Germline-derived CDR1 and CDR2 are MNHEY and SVGEGT. The CDR3 is 14 amino acids. Trimming removed 6 bases from V and 2 bases from J; junction bases left unmatched: 4. The CDR3 loop reads CASSITGGNQPQHF. In nucleotides, the CDR3 is TGTGCCAGCAGCATCACAGGGGGCAATCAGCCCCAGCATTTT.

This clonotype appeared many times. In DNA form, the CDR3 reads TGCAGTGCTAGAGAATCCGGGCTTACCTACGAGCAGTACTTC. Protein sequence: CSARESGLTYEQYF. The V and J genes are TRBV20-1 and TRBJ2-7, with unresolved D. Looked up from germline, CDR1 is DFQATT and CDR2 is SNEGSKA (reference sequence). V lost 0 bases and J 2 bases, leaving 11 bases between the germline ends. The CDR3 length is 14 residues.

This clonotype was picked up one time. This chain links TRBV2 with TRBJ2-1, with TRBD1 identical over 8 bases. The closer fit of TRBJ2-7 to the DNA end suggests the J call may be wrong. CDR1 and CDR2 from the germline V gene are SNHLY and FYNNEI. The CDR3 extends over 14 amino acids. This CDR3 is CASSDRGPYNEQYF. For the CDR3, the DNA is TGTGCCAGCAGCGACAGGGGCCCCTACAATGAGCAGTACTTC.

The chain couples TRBV29-1 to TRBJ2-2; the D is unclear. CDR3 length: 14 amino acids. Trimming cost V 6 bases and J 4 bases, with 15 bases left between them. The germline V gene has CDR1 SQVTM and CDR2 ANQGSEA. The CDR3 bases are TGCAGCGTCGTTACTAACGCCGGCACCGGGGAGCTGTTTTTT. This sequence encodes CSVVTNAGTGELFF.

The V call is TRBV6-5, the J call TRBJ1-6; tentative D call: TRBD1 (5 bases). The CDR3 totals 14 residues. Trimming removed 7 bases from V and 7 bases from J, with 14 bases in between. CDR1 and CDR2 (germline): MNHEY, SVGAGI. DNA of the CDR3: TGTGCCAGCACGGCCAGGGTGGAGAATTCACCCCTCCACTTT. This gives the protein CASTARVENSPLHF.

In its sample, this clonotype was seen a few times. This chain joins TRBV11-2 and TRBJ2-5, with 8 bases aligning to TRBD2. This CDR3 has 14 residues. Trimming took 5 bases from V and 2 from J; bases not matched to a gene: 4. Looked up from germline, CDR1 is SGHAT and CDR2 is FQNNGV. In DNA, the CDR3 is TGTGCCAGCAGCATCCAGCGGGGGCAAGAGACCCAGTACTTC. It is translated as CASSIQRGQETQYF.

The chain employs TRBV11-3 and TRBJ2-3; either TRBD1 or TRBD2 may supply D (5 bases each). V lost 3 bases, J lost 4 bases, and 11 bases lay in between. The CDR3 sequence is 14 residues long. From germline, CDR1 is SGHNT and CDR2 YENEEA. As DNA, the CDR3 is TGTGCCAGCAGCTTTAGAGGGGAATCAGATACGCAGTATTTT. Encoded protein: CASSFRGESDTQYF.

The J gene is TRBJ1-5, the V gene TRBV7-2; tentatively, D is TRBD1 (6 bases). V was clipped by 2 bases and J by 3 bases, with 11 bases between them. Germline V gene data show CDR1 as SGHTA and CDR2 as FQGNSA. This CDR3 region has 15 residues. DNA of the CDR3: TGTGCCAGCAGCTTACGTAGGGACACCAATCAGCCCCAGCATTTT. Residues: CASSLRRDTNQPQHF. The full variable domain, in which reference TRBV7-2 and TRBJ1-5 provide the parts outside the CDR3, is GAGVSQSPSNKVTEKGKDVELRCDPISGHTALYWYRQSLGQGLEFLIYFQGNSAPDKSGLPSDRFSAERTGGSVSTLTIQRTQQEDSAVYLCASSLRRDTNQPQHFGDGTRLSIL.